Presented here are 28 T cell receptor beta chains from one specimen sequenced in a study of blood T cells in healthy people across ages. Primers used in a second PCR of about 7 to 12 cycles were a sample-barcoded 5' primer and a J-beta primer mix. TCRdb fed the 5' RACE reads into MiXCR, producing one record per CDR3 protein. The sample gives approximately 600,000 distinct CDR3 sequences, about 53% of which show up once; over 30% is in the top ten. Input material: blood. The receptor set was obtained from a man aged 60 to 69 in good health.

In its sample, this clonotype was seen a few times. Written as DNA, the CDR3 is TGCGCCAGCACCCCTCTCCACAGCGGAAACTATGGCTACACCTTC. It specifies CASTPLHSGNYGYTF. The V call is TRBV4-1, the J call TRBJ1-2; D remains unclear. Trimming cost V 7 bases and J 2 bases, with 17 bases left between them. Germline CDR1 and CDR2: MGHRA and YSYEKL. This CDR3 is built from 15 residues.

This clonotype was seen more than once but under ten times. The genes are TRBV20-1 and TRBJ2-7; perhaps TRBD1 as D (5 bases). Gene TRBJ2-4 matches the end of the DNA better, so the J call may be wrong. Per germline, CDR1 DFQATT and CDR2 SNEGSKA (reference sequence). The CDR3 extends over 11 amino acids. The CDR3 is CSAMGQGIQYF. CDR3 in DNA: TGCAGTGCTATGGGGCAGGGCATTCAGTACTTC.

In its sample, this clonotype was seen a few times. The chain carries TRBV7-6 and TRBJ2-1, with TRBD1 as a possible D gene (5 bases). Germline CDR1 is SGHVS and CDR2 is FNYEAQ. The CDR3 is 14 amino acids. The germline V and J ends were trimmed by 7 bases and 5 bases, with 15 bases remaining between them. The CDR3 DNA reads as TGTGCCAGCACCATAGGGGTGGAAAACAATGAGCAGTTCTTC. Translation gives CASTIGVENNEQFF.

This chain connects TRBV20-1 to TRBJ2-5; perhaps TRBD2 as D (5 bases). Germline assignment: CDR1 DFQATT and CDR2 SNEGSKA (reference sequence). The CDR3 is 13 residues long. V gave up 7 bases and J gave up 0 bases, with 12 bases separating them. The chain's CDR3 is CSGYETNQETQYF. CDR3 DNA: TGCAGTGGGTACGAGACTAACCAAGAGACCCAGTACTTC.

V usage is TRBV12-3 or TRBV12-4 and J usage is TRBJ1-4; D is possibly TRBD1 (6 bases). The CDR3 contains 15 residues. V was shortened by 4 bases and J by 0 bases, with 9 bases between the two germline ends. CDR3 in amino acids: CASSSDSATNEKLFF. CDR3 sequence (DNA): TGTGCCAGCAGTTCGGACAGTGCAACTAATGAAAAACTGTTTTTT.

This chain connects TRBV20-1 to TRBJ2-5; 7 bases map to TRBD2. CDR1 and CDR2 (germline): DFQATT, SNEGSKA (reference sequence). V shed 3 bases and J 1 base; nucleotides not matched to a gene: 8. The CDR3 has 15 residues. CDR3 loop: CSASDGGLSQETQYF. CDR3 bases: TGCAGTGCTAGCGACGGGGGGTTATCCCAAGAGACCCAGTACTTC.

This clonotype has ten or more counts. CDR3 in DNA: TGCAGCGTTGAGAGGGTCTCCTACAATGAGCAGTTCTTC. It translates to CSVERVSYNEQFF. The V call is TRBV29-1, the J call TRBJ2-1; TRBD2 might be the D (5 bases). Germline CDR1 reads SQVTM; CDR2 reads ANQGSEA. The CDR3 has 13 amino acids. V shed 3 bases and J shed 0 bases, with 6 bases lying between them.

Worth noting for this clonotype: Mismatch with germline at one junction end may stem from a read error. V and J are TRBV7-7 and TRBJ2-1; D possibly corresponds to TRBD2 (6 bases). The CDR3 is 13 amino acids. Germline loops: CDR1 SSHAT, CDR2 FNYEAQ (reference sequence). The CDR3 sequence is CASSAGGAGPQLF. The CDR3 DNA follows: TGTGCCAGCAGCGCCGGAGGGGCAGGGCCGCAGTTATTC. The complete variable domain, with remaining parts taken from reference TRBV7-7 and TRBJ2-1, reads GAGVSQSPRYKVTKRGQDVTLRCDPISSHATLYWYQQALGQGPEFLTYFNYEAQPDKSGLPSDRFSAERPEGSISTLTIQRTEQRDSAMYRCASSAGGAGPQLFGPGTRLTVL.

This clonotype came up a few times. CDR3 sequence reads: CSASWLADITDTQYF. DNA of the CDR3: TGCAGTGCTAGTTGGCTAGCGGATATCACAGATACGCAGTATTTT. The chain recombines TRBV20-1 with TRBJ2-3, with 7 nucleotides matching TRBD2. Trimming took 3 bases from V and 2 from J; bases not matched to a gene: 8. Germline V lookup: CDR1 DFQATT, CDR2 SNEGSKA (reference sequence). The CDR3 spans 15 residues.

The rearrangement joins TRBV29-1 to TRBJ1-2; D gene ambiguous. V was shortened by 6 bases and J by 4 bases, with 12 bases between the two germline ends. Germline CDR1 is SQVTM and CDR2 is ANQGSEA. The CDR3 runs 12 residues. The CDR3, as DNA: TGCAGCGTCGACCCGACCCCCTATGGCTACACCTTC. It codes for CSVDPTPYGYTF. The variable domain in full, with the rest retrieved from reference TRBV29-1 and TRBJ1-2, is SAVISQKPSRDICQRGTSLTIQCQVDSQVTMMFWYRQQPGQSLTLIATANQGSEATYESGFVIDKFPISRPNLTFSTLTVSNMSPEDSSIYLCSVDPTPYGYTFGSGTRLTVV.

The chain couples TRBV27 to TRBJ2-2; possibly TRBD1 for D (8 bases). The V end was cut by 2 bases, the J end by 1 base, with 17 bases between. Germline CDR1 MNHEY, CDR2 SMNVEV (reference sequence). The CDR3 runs to 18 residues. This CDR3 is CASSLRNRGGWNTGELFF. The CDR3 DNA is TGTGCCAGCAGTTTAAGGAACAGGGGGGGGTGGAACACCGGGGAGCTGTTTTTT.

The chain couples TRBV29-1 to TRBJ1-5; TRBD1 aligns across 8 bases. V dropped 6 bases and J dropped 7; count of bases not matched to a gene: 5. The germline V gene has CDR1 SQVTM and CDR2 ANQGSEA. CDR3 length equals 12 residues. As DNA, the CDR3 is TGCAGCGTAGGACAGGGCGGGCAGCCCCAGCATTTT. Translation: CSVGQGGQPQHF.

The rearrangement links TRBV20-1 to TRBJ1-1; D is possibly TRBD1 (5 bases). This CDR3 is built from 11 residues. CDR1 and CDR2 from the germline V gene are DFQATT and SNEGSKA (reference sequence). Trimming left V 6 bases short and J 6 bases short, with 11 bases between. CDR3 nucleotide sequence: TGCAGTGCATTCAGGGAAGCTGAAGCTTTCTTT. Encoded protein: CSAFREAEAFF.

Here the CDR3 DNA reads TGTGCCAGTAGTATAGTCAGGGACTCCTACAATGAGCAGTTCTTC. Protein: CASSIVRDSYNEQFF. V is TRBV19 and J is TRBJ2-1; possibly TRBD1 for D (5 bases). The V gene's germline CDR1 is LNHDA and CDR2 SQIVND (reference sequence). This CDR3 spans 15 amino acids. V lost 1 base to trimming and J lost 0 bases, with 7 bases between them. The full variable domain, rest sourced from reference TRBV19 and TRBJ2-1, is DGGITQSPKYLFRKEGQNVTLSCEQNLNHDAMYWYRQDPGQGLRLIYYSQIVNDFQKGDIAEGYSVSREKKESFPLTVTSAQKNPTAFYLCASSIVRDSYNEQFFGPGTRLTVL.

V and J are TRBV15 and TRBJ1-1; D not certain. Trimming pared 4 bases from V and 4 bases from J, leaving 10 bases between. The CDR3 contains 13 residues. Germline CDR1 and CDR2: LNHNV and YYDKDF (reference sequence). The CDR3 DNA is TGTGCCACCAGCAAAACCCGAGGCACTGAAGCTTTCTTT. Translation gives CATSKTRGTEAFF.

V usage is TRBV4-2 and J usage is TRBJ2-5; D is unresolved. The CDR3 contains 14 residues. With 0 bases removed from V and 1 base from J, the gap between germline ends came to 6 bases. Germline-derived CDR1 and CDR2 are LGHNA and YNFKEQ. The CDR3, as DNA: TGTGCCAGCAGCCAAGAACAGTTCCAAGAGACCCAGTACTTC. Translated: CASSQEQFQETQYF.

V usage is TRBV4-1 and J usage is TRBJ2-5, with D perhaps being TRBD1 or TRBD2 (6 bases each). In germline, CDR1 is MGHRA, CDR2 YSYEKL. The CDR3 covers 18 residues. Trimming removed 0 bases at V and 1 base at J, with 18 bases between. In DNA form, the CDR3 reads TGCGCCAGCAGCCAAGACCGAGTAAACGGGGGCCCCCAAGAGACCCAGTACTTC. Translated: CASSQDRVNGGPQETQYF.

This sequence joins TRBV25-1 and TRBJ2-3; the D gene is possibly TRBD1 (6 bases). The CDR3 runs to 15 residues. Germline V lookup: CDR1 MGHDK, CDR2 SYGVNS. V lost 1 base, J lost 6 bases, and 14 bases lay in between. In DNA, the CDR3 is TGTGCCAGCAGTGAATCGAACAGGGAGTGGGATACGCAGTATTTT. This encodes CASSESNREWDTQYF. Drawing the rest from reference TRBV25-1 and TRBJ2-3, the complete variable domain is EADIYQTPRYLVIGTGKKITLECSQTMGHDKMYWYQQDPGMELHLIHYSYGVNSTEKGDLSSESTVSRIRTEHFPLTLESARPSHTSQYLCASSESNREWDTQYFGPGTRLTVL.

The chain combines TRBV29-1 with TRBJ2-4, with a possible D match to TRBD2 (7 bases). Germline CDR1 and CDR2: SQVTM and ANQGSEA. V was pared by 8 bases and J by 5 bases, with 16 bases between. The CDR3 totals 13 residues. CDR3 sequence (DNA): TGCAGCTCCACAGGAGGGGGGGAAAACATTCAGTACTTC. Protein: CSSTGGGENIQYF.

The chain recombines TRBV3-1 with TRBJ2-3; the D is unclear. CDR3 length equals 14 residues. V lost 2 bases to trimming and J lost 0 bases, with 6 bases between them. The germline V gene encodes CDR1 LGHDT and CDR2 YNNKEL (reference sequence). The CDR3 sequence is CASSQQYSTDTQYF. The CDR3 DNA follows: TGTGCCAGCAGCCAACAATATAGCACAGATACGCAGTATTTT.

This chain joins TRBV14 and TRBJ1-5; TRBD1 matches at 8 bases. CDR3 length: 20 amino acids. Germline CDR1 SGHDN, CDR2 FVKESK. Trimming cost V 1 base and J 2 bases; bases outside gene matches: 16. As DNA, the CDR3 is TGTGCCAGCAGCCAAGCCAGACAGGGGATGGAGGGTTTGGGCAATCAGCCCCAGCATTTT. This gives the protein CASSQARQGMEGLGNQPQHF.

The chain links TRBV7-2 to TRBJ2-7, with unresolved D. V was shortened by 6 bases and J by 0 bases, with 15 bases between the two germline ends. Per germline, CDR1 SGHTA and CDR2 FQGNSA. This CDR3 has 15 amino acids. CDR3 in DNA: TGTGCCAGCAGTCCTAATAGAACTCCCTCCTACGAGCAGTACTTC. This codes for CASSPNRTPSYEQYF.

The CDR3 loop is CASSLVGQGLNEQFF. The CDR3 DNA reads TGTGCCAGCAGCCTGGTGGGCCAGGGCCTCAATGAGCAGTTCTTC. The rearrangement uses TRBV5-6 and TRBJ2-1, with D tentatively TRBD1 (5 bases). This CDR3 has 15 residues. Germline lookup yields CDR1 SGHDT and CDR2 YYEEEE. V lost 4 bases and J 6 bases, leaving 17 bases between the germline ends.

This chain links TRBV28 with TRBJ2-1; 12 bases match TRBD2. V trimming: 3 bases; J trimming: 5 bases; junction bases outside the gene matches: 8. The CDR3 length is 17 residues. The V gene's germline CDR1 is MDHEN and CDR2 SYDVKM. CDR3 in amino acids: CASSFRLAGDLDNEQFF. In nucleotides, the CDR3 is TGTGCCAGCAGTTTTAGACTAGCGGGGGACCTTGACAATGAGCAGTTCTTC.

This clonotype was seen a few times. The rearrangement joins TRBV24-1 to TRBJ2-5; no definite D call. V gave up 1 base and J gave up 2 bases, with 10 bases separating them. Germline CDR1 KGHDR, CDR2 SFDVKD. The CDR3 spans 15 residues. The CDR3 loop is CATSDLRWGQETQYF. CDR3 bases: TGTGCCACCAGTGATTTACGGTGGGGACAAGAGACCCAGTACTTC.

V is TRBV2 and J is TRBJ1-2; 10 bases align to TRBD1. This CDR3 region has 14 residues. Germline V lookup: CDR1 SNHLY, CDR2 FYNNEI. J was trimmed by 6 bases and V by 7 bases; bases with no gene match: 8. CDR3 DNA sequence: TGTGCCAGCATAGGGGACAGGGGTACGGATGGCTACACCTTC. Protein product: CASIGDRGTDGYTF.

The J gene is TRBJ1-1, the V gene TRBV5-1; D not certain. V lost 2 bases and J lost 4, with 18 bases in between. The germline CDR1 and CDR2 sequences are SGHRS and YFSETQ. The CDR3 contains 16 residues. This CDR3 reads CASSFLGLSGGTEAFF. The CDR3 nucleotides read TGCGCCAGCAGCTTTTTAGGGTTGTCGGGTGGCACTGAAGCTTTCTTT.

The CDR3 DNA sequence: TGTGCCGACAGAGGAGCAGGCACTGAAGCTTTCTTT. Protein product: CADRGAGTEAFF. The V call is TRBV2, the J call TRBJ1-1, with D perhaps matching TRBD1 (5 bases). Germline CDR1 reads SNHLY; CDR2 reads FYNNEI. Trimming cost V 11 bases and J 4 bases, with 14 bases left between them. The CDR3 runs 12 residues.